The rows below give T cell receptor beta chains drawn from one sample of a study of regulatory T cells in long-lasting Graves disease. TCRdb re-called the multiplex PCR reads with MiXCR, one entry per CDR3 protein. This sample yields about half a million distinct CDR3 sequences, of which around a fifth are seen a single time; around 13% belongs to the top ten. The source material was peripheral blood mononuclear cells (PBMCs), sampled when the disease was refractory, from a patient treated with antithyroid drugs. These receptors all come from a female donor with Graves disease. CDR3s include the opening cysteine and the closing phenylalanine or tryptophan. A D gene is named only where the DNA matches it firmly. Some rows have no size entry. The others give once, few or many, or a class for an expanded clone.

.	TRBV14	TRBJ1-1	.	TGTGCCAGCAGCCAAGGTGGGGCGCAGGAGGAAGCTTTCTTT	CASSQGGAQEEAFF
many	TRBV30	TRBJ2-2	.	TGTGCCTGGAGTAGGCTAGCCCAAACCGGGGAGCTGTTTTTT	CAWSRLAQTGELFF
few	TRBV30	TRBJ1-1	.	TGTGCCTGGAGTGTGACACTGGAAGCTTTCTTT	CAWSVTLEAFF
.	TRBV10-3	TRBJ2-2	.	TGTGCCATCAATGAGGTATCCCGAGCGGTTACCGGGGAGCTGTTTTTT	CAINEVSRAVTGELFF
few	TRBV29-1	TRBJ2-7	TRBD2	TGCAGCGCCCGACTAGCGGAGAACTACGAGCAGTACTTC	CSARLAENYEQYF
many	TRBV12-3/TRBV12-4	TRBJ2-2	.	TGTGCCAGCAGTAACGGACCCGGGACCGGGGAGCTGTTTTTT	CASSNGPGTGELFF
once	TRBV18	TRBJ2-5	TRBD1	TGTGTCAGCTCACCTAGGACAGGACCCCAAGAGACCCAGTACTTC	CVSSPRTGPQETQYF
few	TRBV5-1	TRBJ1-3	.	TGCGCCAGCAGCTTGCTTGAGGGAAACACCATATATTTT	CASSLLEGNTIYF
.	TRBV19	TRBJ2-2	.	TGTGCCAGTAGTATTAGACGAGCGAACACCGGGGAGCTGTTTTTT	CASSIRRANTGELFF
.	TRBV5-4	TRBJ2-1	TRBD2	TGTGCCAGCAGCCTTTTCGGGGGGGCTTCTCATGAGCAGTTCTTC	CASSLFGGASHEQFF
few	TRBV11-2	TRBJ2-2	TRBD2	TGTGCCAGCAGCTTAGGGACTAGGGCTGGGCTTACCGGGGAGCTGTTTTTT	CASSLGTRAGLTGELFF
many	TRBV29-1	TRBJ2-7	TRBD1	TGCAGCGTCCTACCGGGACAGGGCTACGAGCAGTACTTC	CSVLPGQGYEQYF
many	TRBV15	TRBJ1-2	.	TGTGCCACCAAAATGAACTGGCACTACTATGGCTACACCTTC	CATKMNWHYYGYTF
many	TRBV29-1	TRBJ1-1	.	TGCAGCGTGATTAAGGTTGACACTGAAGCTTTCTTT	CSVIKVDTEAFF
.	TRBV11-3	TRBJ2-7	TRBD2	TGTGCCAGCAGCCCCAAACTCGGACTAGCGCTATTCTCCTACGAGCAGTACTTC	CASSPKLGLALFSYEQYF